A selection of T cell receptor beta chains follows, all from one sample in a study of shared clonotypes between healthy human individuals. Repertoires were generated with immunoSEQ multiplex PCR, while TCRdb's copy carries only in-frame clones and drops some. The table lists roughly 1.4 million clones, approximately 98.5% of them singletons. The sequencing sample was made of naive CD4+ T cells sorted from blood. These receptor sequences come from a man aged 30-40 years in good health. Each CDR3 is given without its conserved first and last residue. The D gene is left open where the match is weak.

CDR3 protein | D gene | V gene
ASTHGGDNQPQH | NA | TRBV7-9
ASGGQVDTQY | NA | TRBV30
ASQSVAGADSYGYT | NA | TRBV5-1
ASSPTRDLSYEQY | NA | TRBV5-5
ASSLLSGSHYEQY | NA | TRBV7-6
ASSSFGSGGTEAF | NA | TRBV6-5
ASSEDRVPYNEQF | NA | TRBV2
ASTFGRPYEQY | NA | TRBV11-2
ASSSAGRNTEAF | NA | TRBV5-6
ASSLDRGSTDTQY | NA | TRBV11-2
ASSRGAKRTDTQY | NA | TRBV5-1
ASSLAYTQY | NA | TRBV5-1
ARGGTVHGYT | NA | TRBV30
ASSQRGGPWNEQF | NA | TRBV14
ASSFAQLLGQTQY | NA | TRBV28
ASSFRETNYGYT | NA | TRBV27
ASKSAGVGTGELF | TRBD2 | TRBV2
SARIWETQY | NA | TRBV20-1
ASSVDLASYEQY | NA | TRBV9
AISGGAGAEGYGYT | NA | TRBV10-3
ASRMQVQSTYEQY | NA | TRBV5-5
ASSPPTPTAHEQY | NA | TRBV18
ASSPVAASSGNTIY | NA | TRBV18
ASRNRAAANYGYT | NA | TRBV6-6
ASTREAGVTTGELF | TRBD2 | TRBV10-3
ASSFTWWQGRMNTEAF | NA | TRBV7-2
ASSLDGATEAF | NA | TRBV11-2
AISGQGQETQY | NA | TRBV10-3
ASSEHNGLAGYEQY | TRBD2 | TRBV25-1
ASSYQPPPSYNEQF | NA | TRBV6-5
ASSQEGGTGANVLT | TRBD2 | TRBV4-2
ASSESLGNGYT | NA | TRBV10-1
ASSLRDQREGGSYEQY | TRBD2 | TRBV4-3
SVGAKLTGEPEQY | TRBD1 | TRBV29-1
ATSLGQTYEQY | NA | TRBV28
ASSTRAGGNYEQY | TRBD2 | TRBV7-6
SIQTSGASTDTQY | TRBD2 | TRBV29-1
ASSRTLSTGELF | NA | TRBV11-2
ASSLGEYTDTQY | NA | TRBV7-9
ASSFGGPGELF | NA | TRBV13
SVAFAANSYEQY | NA | TRBV29-1
SASLGWAGF | NA | TRBV20-1
ASSFRSAGGYT | NA | TRBV5-1
ASSAAGGRVREQF | TRBD2 | TRBV7-9
ASSPASPGTGELF | NA | TRBV18
ASSAGAGGYEQY | TRBD1 | TRBV6-5
ASSPPERKTYNEQF | NA | TRBV18
ASTQQVGSYEQY | NA | TRBV7-2
ASSFRQGGTDTQY | TRBD1 | TRBV5-1
ASSLGRQGGETQY | TRBD1 | TRBV5-4
ASSNRQNRNLAEGYEQY | NA | TRBV21-1
ASNGGTGGIEYGYT | TRBD1 | TRBV19
ASSISGTGVGEQF | TRBD1 | TRBV19
ASSYGSHLSSYEQY | NA | TRBV6-5